Listed here are 26 T cell receptor beta chains from one sample, sequenced in a study of shared clonotypes between healthy human individuals. Produced via immunoSEQ multiplex PCR; TCRdb's table is partial and in-frame only. The data show approximately 500,000 clones, around 79% seen once. Source material: PBMCs. All receptors come from a woman aged 35 to 49 in good health. Some clones in this sample may be carry-over from other donors' samples.

The chain employs TRBV9 and TRBJ2-2; D possibly corresponds to TRBD2 (5 bases). V was trimmed by 0 bases and J by 7 bases, leaving 13 bases between them. The length of the CDR3 is 15 residues. CDR1 and CDR2 from the germline V gene are SGDLS and YYNGEE. Here the CDR3 DNA reads TGTGCCAGCAGCGTAGCCACTAGTTTGGGCGGGGAGCTGTTTTTT. It translates to CASSVATSLGGELFF. Looking up the rest from reference TRBV9 and TRBJ2-2 gives the full variable domain: DSGVTQTPKHLITATGQRVTLRCSPRSGDLSVYWYQQSLDQGLQFLIQYYNGEERAKGNILERFSAQQFPDLHSELNLSSLELGDSALYFCASSVATSLGGELFFGEGSRLTVL.

Details on this clone: At one end the junction does not follow the germline gene, possibly because of a read error. The rearrangement links TRBV30 to TRBJ1-2; D is unresolved. This CDR3 is built from 14 residues. Germline CDR1 and CDR2: GTSNPN and SVGIG (reference sequence). This CDR3 reads CAWSSLTANYGHTF. The CDR3 DNA follows: TGTGCCTGGAGTTCCCTGACGGCGAACTATGGCCACACCTTC.

V is TRBV29-1 and J is TRBJ2-2, with 9 nucleotides matching TRBD2. V trimming: 7 bases; J trimming: 2 bases; junction bases outside the gene matches: 5. The germline V gene encodes CDR1 SQVTM and CDR2 ANQGSEA. The CDR3 sequence is 14 residues long. The CDR3 reads CSARTSANTGELFF. DNA of the CDR3: TGCAGCGCCCGGACTAGCGCTAACACCGGGGAGCTGTTTTTT.

CDR3 residues: CASSLKQGLPLHF. Written as DNA, the CDR3 is TGTGCCAGCAGTTTAAAACAGGGATTACCCCTCCACTTT. V and J are TRBV27 and TRBJ1-6, with D maybe TRBD1 (6 bases). Germline V lookup: CDR1 MNHEY, CDR2 SMNVEV (reference sequence). This CDR3 has 13 residues. The ends were cut back, 2 bases at V and 12 bases at J, with 11 bases in the middle.

The chain employs TRBV19 and TRBJ2-2; weak D call: TRBD2 (5 bases). Germline assignment: CDR1 LNHDA and CDR2 SQIVND (reference sequence). The V and J ends lost 10 bases and 0 bases respectively, with 12 bases between them. The CDR3 runs 14 residues. For the CDR3, the DNA is TGTGCCACGAGGGCGACGTCGAACACCGGGGAGCTGTTTTTT. This codes for CATRATSNTGELFF.

A single count supports this clone. V is TRBV28 and J is TRBJ1-4, with D perhaps matching TRBD1 (5 bases). Germline V gene lookup returns CDR1 MDHEN and CDR2 SYDVKM. The CDR3 is made up of 17 amino acids. Trimming removed 5 bases from V and 5 bases from J, with 21 bases in between. The CDR3 nucleotides are TGTGCCAGCAGTAGCAGCGGTCCGGCGGGGCCCAATGAAAAACTGTTTTTT. Protein product: CASSSSGPAGPNEKLFF.

A few counts support this clone. The chain has TRBV5-8 and TRBJ2-2; TRBD2 aligns across 11 bases. The CDR3 is 17 residues long. CDR1 is SGHTS, CDR2 YDEGEE, per germline. Germline trimming cut 3 bases from V and 4 bases from J; bases unmatched to any gene: 8. The CDR3 region is CASSSLGTSGSTGELFF. For the CDR3, the DNA is TGTGCCAGCAGCTCCCTCGGGACTAGCGGTTCCACCGGGGAGCTGTTTTTT. Full variable domain (rest looked up from reference TRBV5-8 and TRBJ2-2): EAGVTQSPTHLIKTRGQQATLRCSPISGHTSVYWYQQALGLGLQFLLWYDEGEERNRGNFPPRFSGRQFPNYSSELNVNALELEDSALYLCASSSLGTSGSTGELFFGEGSRLTVL.

The chain is built from TRBV7-9 and TRBJ2-1, with 11 nucleotides matching TRBD2. CDR1 and CDR2 (germline): SEHNR, FQNEAQ (reference sequence). J lost 2 bases, V lost 5 bases, and 5 bases had no gene match. The CDR3 has 16 residues. CDR3 in amino acids: CASSPMTSGTYNEQFF. The CDR3 coding sequence is TGTGCCAGCAGCCCAATGACTAGCGGGACCTACAATGAGCAGTTCTTC. The full variable domain, rest sourced from reference TRBV7-9 and TRBJ2-1, is DTGVSQNPRHKITKRGQNVTFRCDPISEHNRLYWYRQTLGQGPEFLTYFQNEAQLEKSRLLSDRFSAERPKGSFSTLEIQRTEQGDSAMYLCASSPMTSGTYNEQFFGPGTRLTVL.

The chain has TRBV9 and TRBJ2-5, with 7 bases that match TRBD2. The CDR3 runs 16 residues. Germline CDR1 reads SGDLS; CDR2 reads YYNGEE. J gave up 5 bases and V 0 bases, and 10 bases lay outside the gene matches. CDR3 residues: CASSVGASGSLETQYF. In nucleotides, the CDR3 is TGTGCCAGCAGCGTAGGGGCTAGCGGAAGTCTGGAGACCCAGTACTTC. The variable domain in full, with the rest retrieved from reference TRBV9 and TRBJ2-5, is DSGVTQTPKHLITATGQRVTLRCSPRSGDLSVYWYQQSLDQGLQFLIQYYNGEERAKGNILERFSAQQFPDLHSELNLSSLELGDSALYFCASSVGASGSLETQYFGPGTRLLVL.

The V call is TRBV2, the J call TRBJ2-5, with no clear D. Per germline, CDR1 SNHLY and CDR2 FYNNEI. The CDR3 covers 15 residues. The V gene lost 6 bases and the J gene lost 5 bases, with 19 bases spanning the gap. The CDR3: CASRRIEVMGETQYF. The DNA of the CDR3 is TGTGCCAGCAGGCGAATTGAGGTTATGGGGGAGACCCAGTACTTC. The whole variable domain, filled in from reference TRBV2 and TRBJ2-5, reads EPEVTQTPSHQVTQMGQEVILRCVPISNHLYFYWYRQILGQKVEFLVSFYNNEISEKSEIFDDQFSVERPDGSNFTLKIRSTKLEDSAMYFCASRRIEVMGETQYFGPGTRLLVL.

The chain joins TRBV15 to TRBJ1-4; possibly TRBD1 for D (6 bases). V was trimmed by 1 base and J by 4 bases, leaving 10 bases between them. This CDR3 has 15 amino acids. The V gene's germline CDR1 is LNHNV and CDR2 YYDKDF (reference sequence). CDR3 region: CATSRVGQLNEKLFF. In nucleotides, the CDR3 is TGTGCCACCAGCAGAGTGGGACAACTTAATGAAAAACTGTTTTTT. The full variable domain, in which reference TRBV15 and TRBJ1-4 provide the parts outside the CDR3, is DAMVIQNPRYQVTQFGKPVTLSCSQTLNHNVMYWYQQKSSQAPKLLFHYYDKDFNNEADTPDNFQSRRPNTSFCFLDIRSPGLGDTAMYLCATSRVGQLNEKLFFGSGTQLSVL.

J is TRBJ2-5 and V is TRBV7-6; D remains unclear. The CDR3 runs 11 residues. The germline V gene encodes CDR1 SGHVS and CDR2 FNYEAQ. V was shortened by 3 bases and J by 7 bases, with 6 bases between the two germline ends. The CDR3, as DNA: TGTGCCAGCAGCTTGCAGAGGACCCAGTACTTC. Protein: CASSLQRTQYF. The full variable domain, rest sourced from reference TRBV7-6 and TRBJ2-5, is GAGVSQSPRYKVTKRGQDVALRCDPISGHVSLYWYRQALGQGPEFLTYFNYEAQQDKSGLPNDRFSAERPEGSISTLTIQRTEQRDSAMYRCASSLQRTQYFGPGTRLLVL.

The V and J genes are TRBV4-3 and TRBJ1-3, with 9 bases aligning to TRBD1. The germline CDR1 and CDR2 sequences are LGHNA and YSLEER. Trimming took 0 bases from V and 0 from J; bases not matched to a gene: 6. CDR3 size: 18 residues. The CDR3 protein is CASSQEAGTGPSGNTIYF. The CDR3 region has the DNA TGCGCCAGCAGCCAAGAGGCCGGGACAGGGCCCTCTGGAAACACCATATATTTT.

The CDR3 DNA sequence: TGTGCCAGCAGCCAAGACGACATTCAGCCCCAGCATTTT. Encoded protein: CASSQDDIQPQHF. The chain is built from TRBV14 and TRBJ1-5; D not certain. From germline, CDR1 is SGHDN and CDR2 FVKESK. CDR3 length: 13 amino acids. Between the trimmed V and J ends, which lost 0 bases and 6 bases, there was a span of 6 bases.

V gene TRBV6-4 combines with J gene TRBJ2-2, with no clear D. The CDR3 has 14 amino acids. Germline V CDR1 and CDR2: MRHNA, SNTAGT. Trimming removed 5 bases at V and 1 base at J, with 8 bases between. In DNA form, the CDR3 reads TGTGCCAGCAGTTTACGACTGAACACCGGGGAGCTGTTTTTT. It yields the protein CASSLRLNTGELFF.

The CDR3 spells CAPQLAGEYEQYF. DNA of the CDR3: TGTGCCCCCCAACTAGCGGGAGAGTACGAGCAGTACTTC. The V and J genes are TRBV7-7 and TRBJ2-7, with TRBD2 matching 11 bases. J was trimmed by 4 bases and V by 11 bases; bases with no gene match: 7. The CDR3 extends over 13 amino acids. Looked up from germline, CDR1 is SSHAT and CDR2 is FNYEAQ (reference sequence).

The V and J genes are TRBV4-2 and TRBJ1-1; 7 bases are shared with TRBD1. Germline CDR1 LGHNA, CDR2 YNFKEQ. The ends lost 1 base at V and 1 base at J; junction bases unmatched: 3. The CDR3 has 15 amino acids. The chain's CDR3 is CASSQVPGGNTEAFF. CDR3 nucleotides: TGTGCCAGCAGCCAAGTACCAGGGGGGAACACTGAAGCTTTCTTT.

The genes are TRBV7-2 and TRBJ1-1; D is undetermined. The CDR3 has 13 residues. Trimming removed 0 bases from V and 1 base from J, with 3 bases in between. Germline values: CDR1 SGHTA, CDR2 FQGNSA. CDR3 coding DNA: TGTGCCAGCAGCTTAGCCGAGAACACTGAAGCTTTCTTT. Amino acids: CASSLAENTEAFF.

V usage is TRBV28 and J usage is TRBJ1-1; 9 bases align to TRBD1. The V gene's germline CDR1 is MDHEN and CDR2 SYDVKM. The J segment lost 0 bases and the V segment lost 4 bases, leaving 24 bases of the junction unmatched. This CDR3 spans 22 amino acids. CDR3 residues: CASSSAPFYGTGIVGVNTEAFF. DNA of the CDR3: TGTGCCAGCAGTTCCGCCCCTTTCTACGGGACAGGGATAGTTGGCGTGAACACTGAAGCTTTCTTT.

The rearrangement uses TRBV18 and TRBJ2-5; D ambiguous. V gave up 5 bases and J gave up 3 bases, with 13 bases separating them. Germline V gene data show CDR1 as KGHSH and CDR2 as LQKENI. The CDR3 has 14 amino acids. CDR3 sequence reads: CASSTRLTKETQYF. CDR3 DNA sequence: TGTGCCAGCTCAACCAGGTTGACAAAAGAGACCCAGTACTTC.

V is TRBV15 and J is TRBJ1-5; 8 nucleotides match TRBD1. Looked up from germline, CDR1 is LNHNV and CDR2 is YYDKDF (reference sequence). The trim removed 9 bases at V and 6 bases at J, leaving 7 bases unmatched. The CDR3 consists of 13 residues. The CDR3 reads CATAGGAGQPQHF. DNA for the CDR3: TGTGCCACTGCAGGGGGCGCGGGTCAGCCCCAGCATTTT.

The chain has TRBV9 and TRBJ2-1, with 15 nucleotides matching TRBD2. V trimming: 0 bases; J trimming: 7 bases; junction bases outside the gene matches: 5. Germline V gene data show CDR1 as SGDLS and CDR2 as YYNGEE. The CDR3 spans 17 residues. DNA of the CDR3: TGTGCCAGCAGCGTAGAAAGCGGGACTAGCGGGAGGAATGAGCAGTTCTTC. Translation: CASSVESGTSGRNEQFF.

The chain carries TRBV19 and TRBJ2-7; D is unresolved. Germline V CDR1 and CDR2: LNHDA, SQIVND (reference sequence). Trimming left V 3 bases short and J 3 bases short, with 6 bases between. This CDR3 is 12 amino acids long. The CDR3 loop is CASSMKDYEQYF. The CDR3 DNA reads TGTGCCAGTAGTATGAAAGACTACGAGCAGTACTTC. Filled out from reference TRBV19 and TRBJ2-7, the complete variable domain reads DGGITQSPKYLFRKEGQNVTLSCEQNLNHDAMYWYRQDPGQGLRLIYYSQIVNDFQKGDIAEGYSVSREKKESFPLTVTSAQKNPTAFYLCASSMKDYEQYFGPGTRLTVT.

The J gene is TRBJ1-1, the V gene TRBV7-9; D call uncertain. CDR1 is SEHNR and CDR2 is FQNEAQ in the germline V gene (reference sequence). V lost 5 bases, J lost 3 bases, and 13 bases lay in between. The CDR3 runs 14 residues. CDR3 nucleotides: TGTGCCAGCAGCCCCCCGGCCGGCGACACTGAAGCTTTCTTT. This encodes CASSPPAGDTEAFF.

The rearrangement uses TRBV11-2 and TRBJ2-2; 7 positions agree with TRBD2. There are 15 residues in the CDR3. The germline CDR1 and CDR2 sequences are SGHAT and FQNNGV. The V gene end was trimmed by 5 bases and the J gene end by 1 base; junction bases not matched to a gene: 4. CDR3 DNA sequence: TGTGCCAGCAGCGGGAGGGCCAGGAACACCGGGGAGCTGTTTTTT. Its translation: CASSGRARNTGELFF. The whole variable domain, remainder taken from reference TRBV11-2 and TRBJ2-2, is EAGVAQSPRYKIIEKRQSVAFWCNPISGHATLYWYQQILGQGPKLLIQFQNNGVVDDSQLPKDRFSAERLKGVDSTLKIQPAKLEDSAVYLCASSGRARNTGELFFGEGSRLTVL.

This chain connects TRBV2 to TRBJ2-7; D unresolved. Germline values: CDR1 SNHLY, CDR2 FYNNEI. This CDR3 region has 13 residues. V lost 1 base and J lost 3, with 7 bases in between. The CDR3 DNA reads TGTGCCAGCAGTGAAGGAGCGAGCTACGAGCAGTACTTC. Translation gives CASSEGASYEQYF.